These T cell receptor beta chains were read from a single sample in a study of cytomegalovirus exposure and HLA in healthy donors. Libraries were prepared by immunoSEQ multiplex PCR; TCRdb keeps only in-frame clonotypes and omits some of them. The sample table includes 150,000 to 200,000 clones. Input material: PBMCs. The receptors derive from a woman younger than 35 in good health and CMV-seropositive. Each CDR3 is given with its conserved first and last residue. The D gene is left open where the match is weak.

J gene | D gene | CDR3 length | V gene | CDR3 protein | CDR3 DNA
TRBJ2-5 | TRBD1 | 13 | TRBV30 | CAWSGGYQETQYF | TGTGCCTGGTCAGGGGGTTACCAAGAGACCCAGTACTTC
TRBJ2-1 | TRBD2 | 16 | TRBV6-5 | CASSYFTSGPYNEQFF | TGTGCCAGCAGTTATTTTACTAGCGGACCCTACAATGAGCAGTTCTTC
TRBJ2-7 | - | 11 | TRBV28 | CASSQAYEQYF | TGTGCCAGCAGCCAAGCATACGAGCAGTACTTC
TRBJ1-1 | - | 13 | TRBV6-6 | CASRKLSNTEAFF | TGTGCCAGCAGAAAACTTTCGAACACTGAAGCTTTCTTT
TRBJ1-2 | - | 11 | TRBV30 | CACLLGRGYTF | TGTGCCTGTCTCCTAGGGAGGGGCTACACCTTC
TRBJ2-7 | TRBD2 | 16 | TRBV7-6 | CASSLGQTGGGYEQYF | TGTGCCAGCAGCTTGGGCCAGACCGGCGGGGGGTACGAGCAGTACTTC
TRBJ1-2 | TRBD1 | 12 | TRBV29-1 | CSVGGTGVGYTF | TGCAGCGTTGGAGGGACAGGGGTCGGCTACACCTTC
TRBJ1-2 | - | 12 | TRBV28 | CASSLRATPYFF | TGTGCCAGCAGTTTGAGGGCAACGCCCTACTTCTTC
TRBJ1-6 | TRBD1 | 16 | TRBV27 | CASSSQLQGLNSPLHF | TGTGCCAGCAGTTCCCAACTACAGGGGCTGAATTCACCCCTCCACTTT
TRBJ2-3 | - | 13 | TRBV30 | CAWSVQTADTQYF | TGTGCCTGGAGTGTACAGACAGCAGATACGCAGTATTTT
TRBJ2-4 | TRBD1 | 16 | TRBV7-2 | CASSRGQGIAKNIQYF | TGTGCCAGCAGCCGAGGACAGGGCATAGCCAAAAACATTCAGTACTTC
TRBJ1-5 | - | 14 | TRBV9 | CASSVEGGNQPQHF | TGTGCCAGCAGCGTAGAGGGGGGGAATCAGCCCCAGCATTTT
TRBJ2-7 | TRBD1 | 17 | TRBV5-1 | CASSLGDRGRRTYEQYF | TGCGCCAGCAGCTTGGGCGACAGGGGGCGAAGAACCTACGAGCAGTACTTC
TRBJ2-3 | TRBD2 | 19 | TRBV6-1 | CASSGHVTGGPMITDTQYF | TGTGCCAGCAGTGGACATGTAACGGGAGGGCCTATGATAACAGATACGCAGTATTTT
TRBJ2-1 | TRBD2 | 16 | TRBV7-9 | CASSPPASGAYNEQFF | TGTGCCAGCAGCCCTCCGGCTAGCGGAGCTTACAATGAGCAGTTCTTC
TRBJ2-7 | - | 16 | TRBV6-1 | CASSGGQSWWVYEQYF | TGTGCCAGCAGTGGTGGACAGTCATGGTGGGTCTACGAGCAGTACTTC
TRBJ2-2 | TRBD2 | 16 | TRBV9 | CASSMPTSGMTGELFF | TGTGCCAGCAGCATGCCGACTAGCGGGATGACCGGGGAGCTGTTTTTT
TRBJ2-7 | - | 13 | TRBV7-2 | CASSSSSSYEQYF | TGTGCCAGCAGCTCATCTAGCTCCTACGAGCAGTACTTC
TRBJ2-5 | - | 16 | TRBV1 | CTSSHAILAGESDQYF | TGCACCAGCAGCCATGCCATTCTAGCGGGGGAGTCTGACCAGTACTTC
TRBJ1-3 | - | 15 | TRBV18 | CASSRQADSGNTIYF | TGTGCCAGCTCACGACAGGCCGACTCTGGAAACACCATATATTTT
TRBJ2-3 | TRBD2 | 16 | TRBV5-4 | CASSSHGTSYTDTQYF | TGTGCCAGCAGCTCGCACGGGACTAGCTATACAGATACGCAGTATTTT
TRBJ2-3 | - | 17 | TRBV12-2 | CASRSGTSGRFWDTQYF | TGTGCAAGTCGCTCCGGGACTAGCGGGAGATTCTGGGATACGCAGTATTTT
TRBJ2-3 | TRBD2 | 14 | TRBV6-4 | CASSGGLAGDTQYF | TGTGCCAGCAGTGGCGGACTAGCGGGGGATACGCAGTATTTT
TRBJ1-2 | - | 14 | TRBV4-3 | CASSQKTGSYGYTF | TGCGCCAGCAGCCAAAAAACAGGTAGCTATGGCTACACCTTC